The TCR beta chain under discussion was sequenced for a study of blood T cell repertoires in COVID-19. CDR1 is GTSNPN and CDR2 is SVGIG in the germline V gene (reference sequence). V was clipped by 0 bases and J by 9 bases; unmatched bases: 10. CDR3 size: 14 residues. Clones were read by immunoSEQ multiplex PCR, and TCRdb kept only the in-frame ones, dropping some. The table shows 390,000 or so clones, with around 87% occurring only once. Material: PBMCs or T cells enriched from blood (not recorded which). This chain uses TRBV30 with TRBJ2-5; 7 nucleotides line up with TRBD1. The clonotype comes from a man aged 18 to 30 who had recovered from COVID-19. The CDR3 loop is CAWSVGPGQKAQYF. CDR3 sequence (DNA): TGTGCCTGGAGTGTTGGGCCGGGACAGAAAGCCCAGTACTTC.